This entry features one T cell receptor beta chain sequence. What it recognizes is unknown. The source of the sample is a study of blood T cells in healthy people across ages. The CDR3 loop spans 16 amino acids. The J segment lost 1 base and the V segment lost 5 bases, leaving 10 bases of the junction unmatched. Germline lookup yields CDR1 PRHDT and CDR2 FYEKMQ (reference sequence). PBMCs were isolated at a quantity of at least 7 million per sample. Per sample, no less than 5.5 micrograms of total RNA were extracted. Through a sample-barcoded 5' primer and a J-beta primer mix, a second PCR was run for roughly 7 to 11 cycles. Every sample produced at least 2.5 million CDR3-containing paired-end reads. MiXCR, run by TCRdb on the 5' RACE reads, gives a single entry per CDR3 protein. The sample carries about 780,000 distinct CDR3 sequences, about 42% recorded once. Study-level findings and limits: With age, beta diversity per million T cells declined roughly linearly, significantly by approximately 41.

What was sequenced was blood. This sequence joins TRBV13 and TRBJ2-5; TRBD1 matches at 7 bases. The receptor's source is an elderly man in good health. CDR3 loop: CASSHGAGGSQETQYF. In nucleotides, the CDR3 is TGTGCCAGCAGCCATGGGGCAGGGGGTAGCCAAGAGACCCAGTACTTC.